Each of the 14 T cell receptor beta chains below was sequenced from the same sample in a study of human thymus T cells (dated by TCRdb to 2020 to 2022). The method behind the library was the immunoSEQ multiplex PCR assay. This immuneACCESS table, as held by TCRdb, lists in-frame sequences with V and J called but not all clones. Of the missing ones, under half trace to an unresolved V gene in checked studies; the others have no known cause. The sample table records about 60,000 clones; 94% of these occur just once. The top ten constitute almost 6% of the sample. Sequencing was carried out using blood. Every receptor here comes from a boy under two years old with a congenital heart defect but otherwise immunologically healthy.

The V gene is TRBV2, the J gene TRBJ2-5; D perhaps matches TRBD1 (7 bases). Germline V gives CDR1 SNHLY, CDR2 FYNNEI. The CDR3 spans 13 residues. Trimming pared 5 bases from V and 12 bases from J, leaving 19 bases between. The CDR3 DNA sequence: TGTGCCAGCAGTCCTATAGACAGGGAGGTAAAGTACTTC. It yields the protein CASSPIDREVKYF.

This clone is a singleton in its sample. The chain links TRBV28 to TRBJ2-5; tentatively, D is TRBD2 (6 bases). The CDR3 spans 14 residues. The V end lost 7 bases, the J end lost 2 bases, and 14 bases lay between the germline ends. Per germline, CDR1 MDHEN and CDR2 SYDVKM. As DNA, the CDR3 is TGTGCCAGCAAATATCCCGGGAGACAAGAGACCCAGTACTTC. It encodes CASKYPGRQETQYF.

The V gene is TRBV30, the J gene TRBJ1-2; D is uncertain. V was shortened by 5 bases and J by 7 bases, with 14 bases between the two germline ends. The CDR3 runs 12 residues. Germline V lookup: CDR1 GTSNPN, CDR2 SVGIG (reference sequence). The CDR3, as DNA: TGTGCCTGGGGCAGACTCCCTAGTGGCTACACCTTC. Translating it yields CAWGRLPSGYTF.

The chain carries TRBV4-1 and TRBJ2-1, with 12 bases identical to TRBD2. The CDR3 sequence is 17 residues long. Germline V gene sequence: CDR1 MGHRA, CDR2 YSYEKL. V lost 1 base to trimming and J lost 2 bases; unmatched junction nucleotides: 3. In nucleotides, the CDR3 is TGCGCCAGCAGCCAAGTTGGACTAGCGGGACCCTACAATGAGCAGTTCTTC. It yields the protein CASSQVGLAGPYNEQFF.

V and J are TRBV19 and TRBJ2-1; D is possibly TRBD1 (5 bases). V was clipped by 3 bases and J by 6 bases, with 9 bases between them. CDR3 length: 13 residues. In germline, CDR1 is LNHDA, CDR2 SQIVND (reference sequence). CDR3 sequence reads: CASSIDRGNEQFF. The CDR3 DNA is TGTGCCAGTAGTATCGACAGAGGCAATGAGCAGTTCTTC.

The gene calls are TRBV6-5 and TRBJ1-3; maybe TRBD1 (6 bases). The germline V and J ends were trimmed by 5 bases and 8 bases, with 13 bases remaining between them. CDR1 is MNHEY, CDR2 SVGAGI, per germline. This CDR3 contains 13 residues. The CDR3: CASSKEDSHTIYF. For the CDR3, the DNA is TGTGCCAGCAGTAAGGAGGACAGTCACACCATATATTTT.

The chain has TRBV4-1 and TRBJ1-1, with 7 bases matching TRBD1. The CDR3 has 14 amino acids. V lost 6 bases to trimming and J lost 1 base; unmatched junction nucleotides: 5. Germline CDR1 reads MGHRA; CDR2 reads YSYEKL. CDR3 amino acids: CASSLGQANTEAFF. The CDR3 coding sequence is TGCGCCAGCAGTCTCGGACAGGCGAACACTGAAGCTTTCTTT.

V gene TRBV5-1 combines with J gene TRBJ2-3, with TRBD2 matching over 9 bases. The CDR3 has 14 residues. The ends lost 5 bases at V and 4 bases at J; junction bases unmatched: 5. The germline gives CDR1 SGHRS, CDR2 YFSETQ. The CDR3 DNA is TGCGCCAGCAGGGTCTCTAGCGGGGCAGATACGCAGTATTTT. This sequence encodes CASRVSSGADTQYF.

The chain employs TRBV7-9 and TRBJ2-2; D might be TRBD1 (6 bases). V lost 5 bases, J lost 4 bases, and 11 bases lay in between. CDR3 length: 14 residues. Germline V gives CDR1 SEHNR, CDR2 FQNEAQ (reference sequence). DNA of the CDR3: TGTGCCAGCAGCATCGACAGGAGCACCGGGGAGCTGTTTTTT. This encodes CASSIDRSTGELFF.

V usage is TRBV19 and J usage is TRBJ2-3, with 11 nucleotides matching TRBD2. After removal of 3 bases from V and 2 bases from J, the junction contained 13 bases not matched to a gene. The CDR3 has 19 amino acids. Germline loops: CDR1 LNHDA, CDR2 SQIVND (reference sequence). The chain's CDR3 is CASSMGRLRLAGSTDTQYF. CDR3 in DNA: TGTGCCAGTAGTATGGGGCGGCTCCGACTAGCGGGATCCACAGATACGCAGTATTTT.

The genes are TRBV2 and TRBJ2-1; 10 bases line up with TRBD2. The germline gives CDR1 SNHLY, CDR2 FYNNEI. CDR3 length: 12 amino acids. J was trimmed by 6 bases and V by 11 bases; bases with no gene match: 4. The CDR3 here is CAGRTSGNEQFF. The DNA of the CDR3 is TGTGCCGGGCGGACTAGCGGCAATGAGCAGTTCTTC.

DNA of the CDR3: TGCGCCAGCAGCTTGGGATCCGGGACAGGGGGCGACGAGCAGTACTTC. This sequence encodes CASSLGSGTGGDEQYF. V and J are TRBV5-1 and TRBJ2-7, with 12 bases identical to TRBD1. Trimming at V came to 0 bases and at J to 5 bases, leaving 6 bases not matched to a gene. The CDR3 is 16 amino acids. Germline V lookup: CDR1 SGHRS, CDR2 YFSETQ. Drawing the rest from reference TRBV5-1 and TRBJ2-7, the complete variable domain is KAGVTQTPRYLIKTRGQQVTLSCSPISGHRSVSWYQQTPGQGLQFLFEYFSETQRNKGNFPGRFSGRQFSNSRSEMNVSTLELGDSALYLCASSLGSGTGGDEQYFGPGTRLTVT.

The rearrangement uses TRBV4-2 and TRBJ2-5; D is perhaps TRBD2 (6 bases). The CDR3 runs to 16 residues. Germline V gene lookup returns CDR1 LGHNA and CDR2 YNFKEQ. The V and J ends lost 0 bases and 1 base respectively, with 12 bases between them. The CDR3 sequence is CASSQDLGGVQETQYF. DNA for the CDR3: TGTGCCAGCAGCCAAGACTTGGGCGGGGTCCAAGAGACCCAGTACTTC.

The CDR3 DNA follows: TGTGCCTGGAGTCCCAGGTCTGAAGCTTTCTTT. As protein: CAWSPRSEAFF. The V call is TRBV30, the J call TRBJ1-1; the D is unclear. Germline CDR1 is GTSNPN and CDR2 is SVGIG (reference sequence). The CDR3 contains 11 residues. The ends were cut back, 2 bases at V and 6 bases at J, with 7 bases in the middle.